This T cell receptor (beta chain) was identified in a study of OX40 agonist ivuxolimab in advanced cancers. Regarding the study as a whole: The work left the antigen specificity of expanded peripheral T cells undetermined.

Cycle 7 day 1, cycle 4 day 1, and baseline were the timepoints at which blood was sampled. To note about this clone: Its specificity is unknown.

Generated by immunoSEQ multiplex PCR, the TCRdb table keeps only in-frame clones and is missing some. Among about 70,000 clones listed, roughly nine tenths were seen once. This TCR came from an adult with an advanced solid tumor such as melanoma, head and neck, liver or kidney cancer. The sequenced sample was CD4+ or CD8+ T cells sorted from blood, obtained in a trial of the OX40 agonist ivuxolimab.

This CDR3 reads CASSETSGAYNEQFF. CDR3 nucleotides: TGTGCCAGCAGCGAGACTAGCGGTGCCTACAATGAGCAGTTCTTC. This sequence joins TRBV5-4 and TRBJ2-1; 9 positions match TRBD2. Germline CDR1 is SGHNT and CDR2 is YYREEE (reference sequence). With 4 bases clipped from V and 2 bases from J, the junction kept 4 bases outside the gene matches. The CDR3 runs to 15 residues.